The 2 T cell receptor beta chains in this list originate from one sample, sequenced in a study of control samples from healthy donors and cancer patients. Repertoires were generated with immunoSEQ multiplex PCR, while TCRdb's copy carries only in-frame clones and drops some. The table has roughly 160,000 clones, approximately 86% seen once; the top ten hold under 5%. The sample was blood. These receptors were collected from a woman in her twenties or thirties in good health.

This chain uses TRBV3-1 (or the pseudogene TRBV3-2) with TRBJ1-2; weak D call: TRBD1 (5 bases). Germline V gives CDR1 LGHDT, CDR2 YNNKEL (reference sequence). Trimming shortened V by 0 bases and J by 0 bases, and 5 bases separated the two germline ends. The CDR3 is 14 amino acids. The CDR3 sequence is CASSQEGANYGYTF. CDR3 coding DNA: TGTGCCAGCAGCCAAGAAGGGGCTAACTATGGCTACACCTTC.

This clone was observed once. The junction departs from germline at one end; a sequencing error may be responsible. The V and J genes are TRBV27 and TRBJ2-2; perhaps TRBD2 as D (7 bases). Germline CDR1 is MNHEY and CDR2 is SMNVEV (reference sequence). This CDR3 has 12 residues. CDR3 nucleotides: TGTGCCAGCAGTTTATCAGGGGGGGGGCTGTTTTTT. Protein sequence: CASSLSGGGLFF.